The 29 T cell receptor beta chains reported below all come from one sample, sequenced in a study of blood T cell repertoires in COVID-19 (dated by TCRdb to the early 2020s). Library method: the immunoSEQ multiplex PCR assay. The table comes from immuneACCESS by way of TCRdb, which keeps in-frame sequences with V and J called. Part of the clones is missing from these tables; in studies checked, under half for an unresolved V gene and the rest for unknown reasons. For this sample there are roughly 130,000 clones; roughly four fifths appear just once. The ten largest clones add up to around 15% of the sample. The specimen was peripheral blood. The receptors were sampled from a woman between 45 and 60 years old with acute or convalescent COVID-19.

The gene calls are TRBV2 and TRBJ2-7, with 9 bases identical to TRBD1. The J segment lost 6 bases and the V segment lost 6 bases, leaving 15 bases of the junction unmatched. Per germline, CDR1 SNHLY and CDR2 FYNNEI. This CDR3 has 16 amino acids. This CDR3 reads CASSLPTGTGRSEQYF. CDR3 nucleotides: TGTGCCAGCAGCCTGCCAACTGGGACAGGGAGATCCGAGCAGTACTTC.

The chain employs TRBV11-2 and TRBJ1-5, with 7 bases lining up with TRBD1. This CDR3 has 15 amino acids. The trim removed 3 bases at V and 0 bases at J, leaving 2 bases unmatched. Germline assignment: CDR1 SGHAT and CDR2 FQNNGV. DNA for the CDR3: TGTGCCAGCAGCTTGACAGGGAATAGCAATCAGCCCCAGCATTTT. It codes for CASSLTGNSNQPQHF.

This clone was observed once. This chain links TRBV29-1 with TRBJ2-7; 7 nucleotides match TRBD2. The CDR3 consists of 12 residues. Trimming cost V 4 bases and J 2 bases; bases outside gene matches: 2. In germline, CDR1 is SQVTM, CDR2 ANQGSEA. CDR3 in amino acids: CSVGGGTYEQYF. In DNA, the CDR3 is TGCAGCGTTGGCGGGGGAACCTACGAGCAGTACTTC.

The CDR3: CASGNPYRGMYNSPLHF. The CDR3, as DNA: TGTGCTAGTGGTAACCCATACAGGGGTATGTATAATTCACCCCTCCACTTT. The rearrangement joins TRBV12-5 to TRBJ1-6; 7 positions match TRBD1. Germline V gives CDR1 LGHNT, CDR2 FRNRAP. With 5 bases clipped from V and 4 bases from J, the junction kept 11 bases outside the gene matches. The CDR3 runs to 17 residues. Filled out from reference TRBV12-5 and TRBJ1-6, the complete variable domain reads DARVTQTPRHKVTEMGQEVTMRCQPILGHNTVFWYRQTMMQGLELLAYFRNRAPLDDSGMPKDRFSAEMPDATLATLKIQPSEPRDSAVYFCASGNPYRGMYNSPLHFGNGTRLTVT.

This clone was found a few times. The chain links TRBV5-1 to TRBJ2-3; TRBD2 aligns across 12 bases. The CDR3 extends over 19 amino acids. Germline V gene data show CDR1 as SGHRS and CDR2 as YFSETQ. V dropped 3 bases and J dropped 2; count of bases not matched to a gene: 13. CDR3 in DNA: TGCGCCAGCAGCTCCCTACTAGCGGGGGGACTGGGCGACACAGATACGCAGTATTTT. Its translation: CASSSLLAGGLGDTDTQYF. The full variable domain, rest sourced from reference TRBV5-1 and TRBJ2-3, is KAGVTQTPRYLIKTRGQQVTLSCSPISGHRSVSWYQQTPGQGLQFLFEYFSETQRNKGNFPGRFSGRQFSNSRSEMNVSTLELGDSALYLCASSSLLAGGLGDTDTQYFGPGTRLTVL.

The chain combines TRBV5-1 with TRBJ2-3; 7 positions agree with TRBD1. This CDR3 has 14 residues. V shed 4 bases, J shed 2 bases, and the junction held 4 bases outside the gene matches. In germline, CDR1 is SGHRS, CDR2 YFSETQ. CDR3 bases: TGCGCCAGCAGCACGACAGGGACCACAGATACGCAGTATTTT. Amino acids: CASSTTGTTDTQYF.

This rearrangement joins TRBV6-5 to TRBJ1-2; 10 bases are shared with TRBD1. Losses at the gene ends were 6 bases for V and 6 bases for J; bases not matched to a gene: 7. The CDR3 runs to 14 residues. The germline CDR1 and CDR2 sequences are MNHEY and SVGAGI. CDR3 sequence (DNA): TGTGCCAGCAGGGGGGGACAGGGGAGGGATGGCTACACCTTC. Its protein is CASRGGQGRDGYTF.

This clone was picked up one time. The genes are TRBV23-1 and TRBJ1-4; no clear D. TRBV23-1 qualifies as an ORF whose function is uncertain. The V and J ends lost 7 bases and 2 bases respectively, with 23 bases between them. This CDR3 is built from 18 residues. The CDR3 nucleotides read TGCGCCAGCACCTCAATTGGTTTTCACGAGTCGACTAATGAAAAACTGTTTTTT. Its protein is CASTSIGFHESTNEKLFF.

The CDR3 protein is CASSDRGGGEKLFF. The CDR3 DNA is TGTGCCAGCAGTGATAGGGGGGGAGGTGAAAAACTGTTTTTT. This chain uses TRBV25-1 with TRBJ1-4; possible D gene TRBD1, 6 bases. V lost 3 bases and J 7 bases, leaving 12 bases between the germline ends. Germline assignment: CDR1 MGHDK and CDR2 SYGVNS. The CDR3 is 14 amino acids.

This sequence joins TRBV9 and TRBJ1-3; D is possibly TRBD1 (6 bases). This CDR3 has 15 residues. Germline V lookup: CDR1 SGDLS, CDR2 YYNGEE. Trimming pared 4 bases from V and 0 bases from J, leaving 11 bases between. The CDR3 nucleotides read TGTGCCAGCAGCCTTGGACAGAGCTCTGGAAACACCATATATTTT. Protein product: CASSLGQSSGNTIYF.

V usage is TRBV3-1 (or the pseudogene TRBV3-2) and J usage is TRBJ1-6; maybe TRBD1 (6 bases). The V end was cut by 0 bases, the J end by 7 bases, with 10 bases between. In germline, CDR1 is LGHDT, CDR2 YNNKEL (reference sequence). This CDR3 comprises 15 residues. CDR3 sequence: CASSQDGQGNSPLHF. Here the CDR3 DNA reads TGTGCCAGCAGCCAAGATGGGCAGGGGAATTCACCCCTCCACTTT.

The chain employs TRBV25-1 and TRBJ1-1, with a possible D match to TRBD1 (6 bases). V dropped 5 bases and J dropped 2 bases, with 12 bases sitting between them. There are 14 residues in the CDR3. Germline V gene lookup returns CDR1 MGHDK and CDR2 SYGVNS. This chain's CDR3 is CASSLDSPNTEAFF. As DNA, the CDR3 is TGTGCCAGCAGTCTGGACAGCCCCAACACTGAAGCTTTCTTT.

This chain's CDR3 is CASSQVTGWTYEQYF. In DNA, the CDR3 is TGTGCCAGCAGCCAAGTAACAGGGTGGACCTACGAGCAGTACTTC. This chain joins TRBV3-1 (or the pseudogene TRBV3-2) and TRBJ2-7; D might be TRBD1 (6 bases). Trimming took 1 base from V and 2 from J, leaving 12 bases between them. The CDR3 loop spans 15 amino acids. CDR1 is LGHDT, CDR2 YNNKEL, per germline (reference sequence).

This clone was observed once. This chain joins TRBV13 and TRBJ1-4; no firm D call. V shed 0 bases and J shed 5 bases, with 7 bases lying between them. Germline V gene lookup returns CDR1 PRHDT and CDR2 FYEKMQ (reference sequence). This CDR3 has 14 amino acids. CDR3 loop: CASSLGSGNEKLFF. The CDR3 region has the DNA TGTGCCAGCAGCTTAGGATCGGGGAATGAAAAACTGTTTTTT.

In DNA form, the CDR3 reads TGCGCCAGCAATAGGGGGAACACCGGGGAGCTGTTTTTT. Translated: CASNRGNTGELFF. The chain uses TRBV5-1 and TRBJ2-2, with D possibly matching TRBD1 (5 bases). CDR3 length: 13 amino acids. The germline V gene has CDR1 SGHRS and CDR2 YFSETQ. V was clipped by 6 bases and J by 1 base, with 7 bases between them.

The chain combines TRBV2 with TRBJ1-1; D not resolved. The germline V gene has CDR1 SNHLY and CDR2 FYNNEI. V lost 4 bases and J 2 bases, leaving 11 bases between the germline ends. This CDR3 has 14 amino acids. This CDR3 reads CASSGRTPNTEAFF. CDR3 in DNA: TGTGCCAGCAGTGGGCGGACTCCCAACACTGAAGCTTTCTTT.

This chain uses TRBV19 with TRBJ2-7, with D tentatively TRBD2 (5 bases). Trimming pared 3 bases from V and 2 bases from J, leaving 11 bases between. CDR3 size: 14 residues. CDR1 and CDR2 (germline): LNHDA, SQIVND (reference sequence). CDR3: CASSINGETYEQYF. DNA for the CDR3: TGTGCCAGTAGTATTAACGGGGAGACCTACGAGCAGTACTTC. The variable domain in full, completed from reference TRBV19 and TRBJ2-7, reads DGGITQSPKYLFRKEGQNVTLSCEQNLNHDAMYWYRQDPGQGLRLIYYSQIVNDFQKGDIAEGYSVSREKKESFPLTVTSAQKNPTAFYLCASSINGETYEQYFGPGTRLTVT.

V gene TRBV6-5 combines with J gene TRBJ1-3; 8 nucleotides agree with TRBD1. The germline V gene has CDR1 MNHEY and CDR2 SVGAGI. Trimming cost V 7 bases and J 8 bases; bases outside gene matches: 7. The CDR3 length is 13 residues. The CDR3: CASNLDRGHTIYF. The CDR3 DNA reads as TGTGCCAGCAACCTCGACAGGGGCCACACCATATATTTT.

This clone has ten or more counts. The rearrangement joins TRBV19 to TRBJ2-7; D is perhaps TRBD1 (5 bases). V lost 4 bases and J 5 bases, leaving 12 bases between the germline ends. CDR3 size: 13 residues. Germline V CDR1 and CDR2: LNHDA, SQIVND (reference sequence). CDR3 nucleotides: TGTGCCAGTAGTAATCAGGGTGGCAACGAGCAGTACTTC. Encoded protein: CASSNQGGNEQYF.

The J gene is TRBJ2-1, the V gene TRBV4-2, with TRBD1 identical over 8 bases. With 4 bases clipped from V and 9 bases from J, the junction kept 5 bases outside the gene matches. CDR1 is LGHNA and CDR2 is YNFKEQ in the germline V gene. This CDR3 comprises 13 residues. The CDR3 bases are TGTGCCAGCAGCCCCGGGACAGGCACTGAGCAGTTCTTC. This encodes CASSPGTGTEQFF.

The genes are TRBV5-8 and TRBJ1-6; possible D gene TRBD1, 5 bases. The CDR3 spans 14 residues. Trimming took 5 bases from V and 7 from J, leaving 13 bases between them. Germline values: CDR1 SGHTS, CDR2 YDEGEE. DNA for the CDR3: TGTGCCAGCAGTATCACGGGGGGGAATTCACCCCTCCACTTT. Protein sequence: CASSITGGNSPLHF.

The J gene is TRBJ2-3, the V gene TRBV19; 9 positions match TRBD1. This CDR3 region has 15 residues. Germline assignment: CDR1 LNHDA and CDR2 SQIVND (reference sequence). J was trimmed by 6 bases and V by 3 bases; bases with no gene match: 7. CDR3 in amino acids: CASSMGTGSFDTQYF. The CDR3 nucleotides are TGTGCCAGTAGTATGGGGACAGGGAGCTTCGATACGCAGTATTTT.

The chain recombines TRBV12-5 with TRBJ2-1; 10 positions match TRBD2. V shed 1 base and J 6 bases; nucleotides not matched to a gene: 6. The germline CDR1 and CDR2 sequences are LGHNT and FRNRAP. CDR3 length: 16 amino acids. Here the CDR3 reads CASGLARLAGTNEQFF. The CDR3 nucleotides read TGTGCTAGTGGTTTGGCCCGACTAGCGGGTACCAATGAGCAGTTCTTC.

CDR3 sequence (DNA): TGTGCCACCTCTCCGGGACAGGCCCCTTACAATGAGCAGTTCTTC. Translation: CATSPGQAPYNEQFF. This chain uses TRBV24-1 with TRBJ2-1, with 8 bases identical to TRBD1. Germline assignment: CDR1 KGHDR and CDR2 SFDVKD. This CDR3 contains 15 residues. Trimming at V came to 9 bases and at J to 4 bases, leaving 10 bases not matched to a gene.

The genes are TRBV5-1 and TRBJ1-3, with D possibly being TRBD1 (6 bases). The length of the CDR3 is 18 residues. The V and J ends lost 4 bases and 0 bases respectively, with 20 bases between them. Germline V gene lookup returns CDR1 SGHRS and CDR2 YFSETQ. CDR3 DNA sequence: TGCGCCAGCAGCCTGAGGGGGGGCACCACTAACTCTGGAAACACCATATATTTT. As protein: CASSLRGGTTNSGNTIYF.

This chain links TRBV12-2 with TRBJ1-5; TRBD1, the table's D call, was not compared with the DNA. TRBV12-2 is deemed a pseudogene. CDR3 length equals 17 residues. CDR3 nucleotide sequence: TGTGCAAGTCGCTTAACCCGACAGGGGGCGAGCAATCAGCCCCAGCATTTT. Amino acid sequence: CASRLTRQGASNQPQHF.

The chain uses TRBV24-1 and TRBJ2-7; no firm D call. V was cut by 2 bases and J by 0 bases, with 10 bases left in between. The CDR3 has 15 residues. CDR1 is KGHDR and CDR2 is SFDVKD in the germline V gene. The chain's CDR3 is CATSDSALSSYEQYF. The CDR3 DNA follows: TGTGCCACCAGTGATTCTGCATTGAGCTCCTACGAGCAGTACTTC.

The J gene is TRBJ2-7, the V gene TRBV6-2 or TRBV6-3; TRBD1 agrees at 7 bases. The V gene's germline CDR1 is MNHEY and CDR2 SVGEGT. The V gene end was trimmed by 4 bases and the J gene end by 7 bases; junction bases not matched to a gene: 13. CDR3 length: 15 residues. The CDR3 bases are TGTGCCAGCAGTTCGACCCCTGACAGGGTGAGGGAGCAGTACTTC. Amino acid sequence: CASSSTPDRVREQYF.

This chain links TRBV30 with TRBJ2-1; 10 nucleotides match TRBD2. This CDR3 region has 14 residues. Germline loops: CDR1 GTSNPN, CDR2 SVGIG (reference sequence). The V segment lost 3 bases and the J segment 2 bases; nucleotides outside the gene matches: 1. The CDR3 bases are TGTGCCTGGAGAAGCGGGGGGGCCTACAATGAGCAGTTCTTC. It codes for CAWRSGGAYNEQFF.